What follows is one T cell receptor (beta chain) and its context. V was cut by 7 bases and J by 8 bases, with 17 bases left in between. The CDR3 consists of 13 residues. Germline CDR1 is WSHSY and CDR2 is SAAADI. This record belongs to a study of T cell changes during pregnancy in multiple sclerosis. Clones were read by immunoSEQ multiplex PCR, and TCRdb kept only the in-frame ones, dropping some. The sample shows around 96,000 clones, just under 95% of them seen only once. The source material was peripheral blood, sampled in the first trimester of pregnancy. The chain has TRBV10-2 and TRBJ1-2, with D possibly being TRBD1 (6 bases). This TCR was recovered from a female donor with multiple sclerosis, enrolled in a pregnancy study. The CDR3 coding sequence is TGCGCCAGCAAGGGGGATGTCAACAGGGGCTACACCTTC. This encodes CASKGDVNRGYTF.